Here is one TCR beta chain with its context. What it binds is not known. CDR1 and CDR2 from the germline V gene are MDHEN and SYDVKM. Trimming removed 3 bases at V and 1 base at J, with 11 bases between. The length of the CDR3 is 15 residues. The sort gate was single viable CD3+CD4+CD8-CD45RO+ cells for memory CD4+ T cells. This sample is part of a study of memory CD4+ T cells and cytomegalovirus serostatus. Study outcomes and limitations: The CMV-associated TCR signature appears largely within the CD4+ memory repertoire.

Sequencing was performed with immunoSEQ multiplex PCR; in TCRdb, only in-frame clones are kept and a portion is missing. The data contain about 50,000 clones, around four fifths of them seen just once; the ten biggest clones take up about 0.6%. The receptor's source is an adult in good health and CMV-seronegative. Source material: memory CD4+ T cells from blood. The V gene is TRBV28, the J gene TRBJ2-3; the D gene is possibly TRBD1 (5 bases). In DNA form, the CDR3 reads TGTGCCAGCAGTTTCAGTCAGGGTGGCACAGATACGCAGTATTTT. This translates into CASSFSQGGTDTQYF.